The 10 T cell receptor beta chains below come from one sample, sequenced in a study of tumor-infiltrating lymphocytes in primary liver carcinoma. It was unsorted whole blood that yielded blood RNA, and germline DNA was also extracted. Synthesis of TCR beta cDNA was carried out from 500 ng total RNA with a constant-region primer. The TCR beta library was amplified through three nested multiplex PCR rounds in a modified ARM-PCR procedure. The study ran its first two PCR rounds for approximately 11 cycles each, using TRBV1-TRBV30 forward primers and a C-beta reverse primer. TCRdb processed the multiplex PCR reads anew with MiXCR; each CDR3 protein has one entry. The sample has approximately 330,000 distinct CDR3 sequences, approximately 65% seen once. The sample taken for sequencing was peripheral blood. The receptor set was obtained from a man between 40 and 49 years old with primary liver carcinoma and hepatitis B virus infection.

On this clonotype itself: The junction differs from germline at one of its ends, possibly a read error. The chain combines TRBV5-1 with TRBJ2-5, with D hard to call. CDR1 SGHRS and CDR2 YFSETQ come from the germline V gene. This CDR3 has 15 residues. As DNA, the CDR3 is TGCGCCAACAGCTTGTCGGGCAGGAACCAAGAGACCCAGTACTTC. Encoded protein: CANSLSGRNQETQYF.

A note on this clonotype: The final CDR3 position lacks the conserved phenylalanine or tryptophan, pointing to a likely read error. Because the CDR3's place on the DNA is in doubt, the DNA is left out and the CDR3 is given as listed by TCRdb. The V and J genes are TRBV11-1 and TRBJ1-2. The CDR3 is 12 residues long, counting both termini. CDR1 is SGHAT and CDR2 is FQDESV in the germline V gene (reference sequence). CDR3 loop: CASGLGRGRTEV.

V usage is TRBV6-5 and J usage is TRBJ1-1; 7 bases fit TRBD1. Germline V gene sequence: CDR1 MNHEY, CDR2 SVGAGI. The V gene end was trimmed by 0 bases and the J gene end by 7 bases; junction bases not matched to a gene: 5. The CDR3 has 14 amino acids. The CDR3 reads CASSYSPGTDEAFF. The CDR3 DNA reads TGTGCCAGCAGTTACTCCCCCGGGACAGATGAAGCTTTCTTT.

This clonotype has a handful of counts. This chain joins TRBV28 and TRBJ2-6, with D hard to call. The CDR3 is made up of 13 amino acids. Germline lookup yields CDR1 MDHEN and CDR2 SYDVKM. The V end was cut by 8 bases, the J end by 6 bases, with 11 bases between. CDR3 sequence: CASGLFEANVLTF. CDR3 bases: TGTGCCAGCGGCCTTTTTGAGGCCAACGTCCTGACTTTC. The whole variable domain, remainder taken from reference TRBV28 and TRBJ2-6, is DVKVTQSSRYLVKRTGEKVFLECVQDMDHENMFWYRQDPGLGLRLIYFSYDVKMKEKGDIPEGYSVSREKKERFSLILESASTNQTSMYLCASGLFEANVLTFGAGSRLTVL.

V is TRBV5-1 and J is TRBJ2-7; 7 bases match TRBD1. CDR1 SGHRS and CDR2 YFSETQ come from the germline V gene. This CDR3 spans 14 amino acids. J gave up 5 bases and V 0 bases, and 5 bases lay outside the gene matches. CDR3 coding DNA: TGCGCCAGCAGCTTGGGAGGACAGGTACACGAGCAGTACTTC. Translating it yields CASSLGGQVHEQYF.

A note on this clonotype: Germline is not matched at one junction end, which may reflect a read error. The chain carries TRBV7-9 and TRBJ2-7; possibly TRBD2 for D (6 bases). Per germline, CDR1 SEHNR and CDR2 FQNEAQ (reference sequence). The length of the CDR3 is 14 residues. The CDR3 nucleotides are TGTGCCAGCAGCTTCTCCGACGGGAGCGACGAGCAATACTTC. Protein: CASSFSDGSDEQYF. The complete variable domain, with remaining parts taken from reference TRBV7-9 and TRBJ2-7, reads DTGVSQNPRHKITKRGQNVTFRCDPISEHNRLYWYRQTLGQGPEFLTYFQNEAQLEKSRLLSDRFSAERPKGSFSTLEIQRTEQGDSAMYLCASSFSDGSDEQYFGPGTRLTVT.

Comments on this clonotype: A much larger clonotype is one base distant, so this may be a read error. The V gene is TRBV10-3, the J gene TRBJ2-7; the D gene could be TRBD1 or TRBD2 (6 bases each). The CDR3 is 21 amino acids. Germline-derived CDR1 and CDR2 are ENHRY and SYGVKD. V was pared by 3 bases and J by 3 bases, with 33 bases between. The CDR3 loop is CAISDPAGTTRAGGTLYEQYF. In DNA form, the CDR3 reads TGTGCCATCAGTGACCCCGCCGGGACAACAAGAGCGGGCGGCACCCTCTACGAGCAGTACTTC.

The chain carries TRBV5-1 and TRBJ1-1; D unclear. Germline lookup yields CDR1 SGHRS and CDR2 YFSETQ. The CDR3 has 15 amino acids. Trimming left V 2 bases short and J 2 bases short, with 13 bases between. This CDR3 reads CASSLSELSNTEAFF. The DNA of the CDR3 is TGCGCCAGCAGCTTATCAGAATTATCTAACACTGAAGCTTTCTTT.

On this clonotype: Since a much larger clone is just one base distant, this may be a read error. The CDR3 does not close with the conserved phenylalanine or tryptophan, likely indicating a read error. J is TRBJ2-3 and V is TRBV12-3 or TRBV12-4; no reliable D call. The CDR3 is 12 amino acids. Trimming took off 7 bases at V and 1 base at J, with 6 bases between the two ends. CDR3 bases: TGTGCCAGCACCACTGGCACAGATACGCAGTATATT. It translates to CASTTGTDTQYI.

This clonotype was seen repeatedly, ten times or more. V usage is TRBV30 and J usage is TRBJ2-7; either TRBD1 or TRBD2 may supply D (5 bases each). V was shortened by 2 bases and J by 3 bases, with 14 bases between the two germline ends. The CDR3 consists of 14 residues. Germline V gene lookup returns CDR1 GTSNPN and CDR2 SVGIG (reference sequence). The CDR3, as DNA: TGTGCCTGGAGTTACTCCGGGACGATCTACGAGCAGTACTTC. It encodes CAWSYSGTIYEQYF.